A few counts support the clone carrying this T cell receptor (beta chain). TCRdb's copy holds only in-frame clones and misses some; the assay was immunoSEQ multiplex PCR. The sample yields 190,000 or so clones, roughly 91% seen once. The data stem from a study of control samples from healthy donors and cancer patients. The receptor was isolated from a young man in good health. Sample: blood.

DNA for the CDR3: TGCAGTGCTAGTCCCCTTGGGGGGCACTACGAGCAGTACTTC. It encodes CSASPLGGHYEQYF. This rearrangement joins TRBV20-1 to TRBJ2-7, with D perhaps assigned TRBD1 or TRBD2 (6 bases each). CDR1 and CDR2 from the germline V gene are DFQATT and SNEGSKA (reference sequence). CDR3 length: 14 residues. Deletions cut 3 bases from V and 3 bases from J, with 15 bases between.